This T cell receptor beta chain was sequenced for a study of T cell repertoires in cytomegalovirus infection. Study details: Evidence of both CMV infection and a matching HLA type came from public TCR beta signatures.

This clonotype was observed a few times. Its antigen is undetermined. TCRdb re-derived calls from the reads in MiXCR, one entry per CDR3 protein. The data show 400,000 or so distinct CDR3 sequences, 15% to 20% seen once. Study findings and constraints: Adding up the frequency of public TCR beta families identified people who carried CMV plus the relevant HLA. CMV-specific TCR beta clonotypes restricted by HLA-C dominated the ex vivo response.

This TCR was sampled from a human donor in good health (CMV status not recorded). Some clones in this sample may be carry-over from other donors' samples. Sequenced input: PBMCs.

The CDR3 spells CASREGAAANYGYTF. CDR3 DNA: TGTGCCAGCAGAGAGGGGGCCGCGGCTAACTATGGCTACACCTTC. The chain links TRBV6-2 or TRBV6-3 to TRBJ1-2; 7 nucleotides line up with TRBD1. Germline assignment: CDR1 MNHEY and CDR2 SVGEGT. Trimming cost V 6 bases and J 0 bases; bases outside gene matches: 7. The CDR3 sequence is 15 residues long.